This T cell receptor beta chain was recorded in a study of cytomegalovirus exposure and HLA in healthy donors. A remark on this clone: The antigen remains undetermined.

The assay was immunoSEQ multiplex PCR, and TCRdb's table has in-frame clones only and misses some. Here the sample spans tens of thousands of clones, under 95% being singletons. Germline-derived CDR1 and CDR2 are SGHRS and YFSETQ. This CDR3 contains 14 residues. V lost 0 bases and J 7 bases, leaving 14 bases between the germline ends. The study, taken as a whole, reports: Subsequent analysis found a tendency for first-cohort TCR clusters to co-occur within the 95 to 150 validation repertoires. A few of the chains that were CMV-associated were confirmed in vitro to be specific for CMV antigens. For cytomegalovirus status, the classifier reportedly gave diagnoses with high specificity and sensitivity.

Sequenced input: PBMCs. The rearrangement links TRBV5-1 to TRBJ2-7; maybe TRBD1 (6 bases). The receptor comes from a woman aged 25 to 39 in good health and CMV-seropositive. CDR3: CASSLGTAQGEQYF. In DNA, the CDR3 is TGCGCCAGCAGCTTGGGGACAGCTCAGGGAGAGCAGTACTTC.